The T cell receptor (beta chain) described here comes from a study of CD8 T cells in ankylosing spondylitis. A quantitative 5'-RACE method, one with molecular barcodes, was used to make TCR beta libraries. TCRdb fed the 5' RACE reads into MiXCR, producing one record per CDR3 protein. In the table there are approximately 400,000 distinct CDR3 sequences, more than 25% of which are singletons. V lost 3 bases, J lost 5 bases, and 7 bases stayed unmatched. The V gene's germline CDR1 is KGHSH and CDR2 LQKENI. The CDR3 is 17 amino acids. General study results and limits: A motif of eight highly homologous TCR beta variants was seen as apparently characteristic of ankylosing spondylitis blood. Clones linked to disease were reported to show significant enrichment in matched ankylosing spondylitis synovial fluid.

For this clonotype: Antigen: not known.

The receptor was isolated from a male donor with ankylosing spondylitis. The chain uses TRBV18 and TRBJ2-1; 13 nucleotides agree with TRBD2. The sequenced material came from blood, either unsorted or a sorted T cell fraction (not recorded which). CDR3 sequence (DNA): TGTGCCAGCTCACCTTGGGGGACTAGCGGGATCAACAATGAGCAGTTCTTC. It yields the protein CASSPWGTSGINNEQFF. Full variable domain (outside the CDR3, taken from reference TRBV18 and TRBJ2-1): NAGVMQNPRHLVRRRGQEARLRCSPMKGHSHVYWYRQLPEEGLKFMVYLQKENIIDESGMPKERFSAEFPKEGPSILRIQQVVRGDSAAYFCASSPWGTSGINNEQFFGPGTRLTVL.